The rows below give T cell receptor beta chains drawn from one sample of a study of immune evolution from preneoplasia to lung adenocarcinoma. The repertoire was sequenced with immunoSEQ multiplex PCR; TCRdb's copy has only in-frame clones and lacks some. The sample holds 30,000 to 45,000 clones, around 74% seen once. Sample: FFPE invasive lung adenocarcinoma tissue. The receptor set was obtained from a person between 55 and 70 years old with lung adenocarcinoma. Both conserved end residues are part of each CDR3.

TRBV4-1	CASSQGGGGAYGYTF
TRBV7-9	CASSYHLGSGRDTQYF
TRBV11-2	CASSLLGGGGEKLFF
TRBV28	CAIREGWNTEAFF
TRBV5-6	CASSYRDNEQFF
TRBV7-2	CASSQVGQGSGANVLTF
TRBV19	CASSVNPGPNTEAFF
TRBV9	CASSKQGGTNEKLFF
TRBV5-1	CASSLVLRGADGYTF
TRBV5-5	CASSLVGGRALGAGELFF
TRBV29-1	CSAYEGASDEKLFF
TRBV12-5	CASGLKGALYNEQFF
TRBV11-3	CASSLGVHSYNEQFF
TRBV5-1	CASGRDYSYEQYF
TRBV30	CAWSVGGGYQETQYF
TRBV6-6	CASSYGRNTIYF
TRBV5-4	CASSGDRGYEQYF
TRBV6-5	CASSKWTGTTEAFF
TRBV7-9	CASTPFRQGQNTEAFF
TRBV5-6	CASSSYTLATRHYGELFF
TRBV9	CASSAYWTSGRADTQYF
TRBV23-1	CASSQPTGDDCYEQYF